This T cell receptor beta chain was identified in a study of blood T cell repertoires in COVID-19. For the study at large: The analysed material was cDNA or gDNA that came from T cells, B-cell-depleted T cells, or PBMCs.

The protocol was immunoSEQ multiplex PCR, while the TCRdb copy is restricted to in-frame clones and leaves out a portion. The sample yields 300,000 or so clones, 70% to 90% seen once. Germline CDR1 is WSHSY and CDR2 is SAAADI. The CDR3 runs to 13 residues. Trimming cost V 7 bases and J 8 bases, with 14 bases left between them. The chain has TRBV10-2 and TRBJ2-2; possibly TRBD2 for D (6 bases). What was sequenced was peripheral blood. The TCR sequence derives from a woman aged 25 to 39 who had recovered from COVID-19. The CDR3 here is CASTTRGGGELFF. Here the CDR3 DNA reads TGCGCCAGCACCACAAGGGGAGGAGGGGAGCTGTTTTTT.